This TCR beta chain was sequenced in a study of CD8 T cells in ankylosing spondylitis. Study outcomes and limitations: Characteristic, it appeared, of ankylosing spondylitis blood was a TCR beta motif of 7 or 8 highly homologous variants. Those disease-linked clones were CD8+; they were also relatively rare in peripheral blood. Significant enrichment of disease-linked clones was reportedly seen in matched ankylosing spondylitis synovial fluid.

The V gene end was trimmed by 4 bases and the J gene end by 5 bases; junction bases not matched to a gene: 18. CDR3 length: 20 residues. Germline CDR1 reads SGHAT; CDR2 reads FQDESV (reference sequence). As to this clonotype: Its antigen is still unknown.

Quantitative 5'-RACE with molecular barcodes produced the TCR beta libraries. Using its own MiXCR run on the 5' RACE reads, TCRdb lists one record per CDR3 protein. The data show about 240,000 distinct CDR3 sequences, roughly a tenth seen once. Sequencing used blood, either unsorted or a sorted T cell fraction (not recorded which). The TCR originated in a male donor with ankylosing spondylitis or in good health (not recorded which). The chain has TRBV11-1 and TRBJ2-2; 11 nucleotides match TRBD2. For the CDR3, the DNA is TGTGCCAGCAGCTCCCCCCGCGGAGGACGACTAGCGGGACCGACCGGGGAGCTGTTTTTT. It specifies CASSSPRGGRLAGPTGELFF. The variable domain in full, with the rest retrieved from reference TRBV11-1 and TRBJ2-2, is EAEVAQSPRYKITEKSQAVAFWCDPISGHATLYWYRQILGQGPELLVQFQDESVVDDSQLPKDRFSAERLKGVDSTLKIQPAELGDSAMYLCASSSPRGGRLAGPTGELFFGEGSRLTVL.